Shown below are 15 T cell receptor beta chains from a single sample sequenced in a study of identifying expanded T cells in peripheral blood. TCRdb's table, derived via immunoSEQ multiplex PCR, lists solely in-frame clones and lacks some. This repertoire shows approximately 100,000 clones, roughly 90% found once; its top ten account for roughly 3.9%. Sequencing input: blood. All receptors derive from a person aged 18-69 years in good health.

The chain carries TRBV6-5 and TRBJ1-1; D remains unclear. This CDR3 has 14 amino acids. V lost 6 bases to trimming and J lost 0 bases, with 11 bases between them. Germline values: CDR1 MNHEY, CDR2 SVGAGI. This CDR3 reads CASSFGPLNTEAFF. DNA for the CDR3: TGTGCCAGCAGCTTCGGGCCCTTGAACACTGAAGCTTTCTTT.

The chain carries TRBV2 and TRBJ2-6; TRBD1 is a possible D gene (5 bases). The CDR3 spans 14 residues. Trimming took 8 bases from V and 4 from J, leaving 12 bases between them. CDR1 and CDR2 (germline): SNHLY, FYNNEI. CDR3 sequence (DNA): TGTGCCAGCGCAGGGCGCACGGGGGCCAACGTCCTGACTTTC. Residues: CASAGRTGANVLTF.

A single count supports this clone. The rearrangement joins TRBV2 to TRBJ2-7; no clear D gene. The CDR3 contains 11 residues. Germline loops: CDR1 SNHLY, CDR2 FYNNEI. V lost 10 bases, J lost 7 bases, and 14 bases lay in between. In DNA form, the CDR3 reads TGTGCCACCACATTTGATAGGGAGCAGTACTTC. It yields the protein CATTFDREQYF.

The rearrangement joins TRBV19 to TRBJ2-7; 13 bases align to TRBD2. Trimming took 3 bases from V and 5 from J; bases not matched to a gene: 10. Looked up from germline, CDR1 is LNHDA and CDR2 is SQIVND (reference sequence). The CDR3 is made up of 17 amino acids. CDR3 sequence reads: CASSISGLAGAGDEQYF. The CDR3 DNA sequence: TGTGCCAGTAGTATCTCCGGACTAGCGGGAGCCGGGGACGAGCAGTACTTC.

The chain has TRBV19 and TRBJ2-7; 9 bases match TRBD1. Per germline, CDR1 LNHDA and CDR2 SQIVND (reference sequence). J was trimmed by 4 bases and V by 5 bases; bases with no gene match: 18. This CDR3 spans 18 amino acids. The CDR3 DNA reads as TGTGCCAGTAGTTACCAGCCAAAGACACGGACAGGGGAGTACGAGCAGTACTTC. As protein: CASSYQPKTRTGEYEQYF.

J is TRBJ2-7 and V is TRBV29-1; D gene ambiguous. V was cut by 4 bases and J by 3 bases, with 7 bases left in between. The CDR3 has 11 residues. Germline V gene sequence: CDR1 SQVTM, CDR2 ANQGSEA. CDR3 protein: CSVVRSYEQYF. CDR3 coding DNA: TGCAGCGTTGTAAGGAGCTACGAGCAGTACTTC.

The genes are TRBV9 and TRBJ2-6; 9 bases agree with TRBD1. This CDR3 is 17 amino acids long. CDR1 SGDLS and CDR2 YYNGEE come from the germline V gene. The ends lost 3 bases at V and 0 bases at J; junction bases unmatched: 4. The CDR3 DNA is TGTGCCAGCAGCGGCACAGGGGGCGTCTCTGGGGCCAACGTCCTGACTTTC. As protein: CASSGTGGVSGANVLTF. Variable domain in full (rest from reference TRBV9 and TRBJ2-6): DSGVTQTPKHLITATGQRVTLRCSPRSGDLSVYWYQQSLDQGLQFLIQYYNGEERAKGNILERFSAQQFPDLHSELNLSSLELGDSALYFCASSGTGGVSGANVLTFGAGSRLTVL.

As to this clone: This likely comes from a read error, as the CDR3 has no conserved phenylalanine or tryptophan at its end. The CDR3 region is CASSGTSGYEQYL. Written as DNA, the CDR3 is TGCGCCAGCAGTGGGACTAGCGGCTACGAGCAGTACCTC. The V gene is TRBV10-2, the J gene TRBJ2-7; 10 bases align to TRBD2. This CDR3 has 13 residues. V was clipped by 4 bases and J by 3 bases; unmatched bases: 0. Germline V CDR1 and CDR2: WSHSY, SAAADI.

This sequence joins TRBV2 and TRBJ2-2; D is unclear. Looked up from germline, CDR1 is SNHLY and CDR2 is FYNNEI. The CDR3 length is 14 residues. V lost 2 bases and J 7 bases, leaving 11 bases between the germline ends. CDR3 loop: CASSEHSLSGELFF. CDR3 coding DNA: TGTGCCAGCAGTGAACATTCGTTGAGCGGGGAGCTGTTTTTT. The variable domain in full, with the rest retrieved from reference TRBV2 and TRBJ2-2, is EPEVTQTPSHQVTQMGQEVILRCVPISNHLYFYWYRQILGQKVEFLVSFYNNEISEKSEIFDDQFSVERPDGSNFTLKIRSTKLEDSAMYFCASSEHSLSGELFFGEGSRLTVL.

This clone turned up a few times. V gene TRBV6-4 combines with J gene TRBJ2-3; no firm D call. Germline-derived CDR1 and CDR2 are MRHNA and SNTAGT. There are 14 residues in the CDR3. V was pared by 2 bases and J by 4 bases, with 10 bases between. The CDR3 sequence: CASSDRVEADTQYF. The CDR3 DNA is TGTGCCAGCAGTGACAGGGTCGAGGCAGATACGCAGTATTTT.

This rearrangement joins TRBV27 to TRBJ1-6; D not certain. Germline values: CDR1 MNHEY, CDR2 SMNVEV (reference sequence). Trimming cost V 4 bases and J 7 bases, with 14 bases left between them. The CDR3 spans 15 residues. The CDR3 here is CASSSSRAQNSPLHF. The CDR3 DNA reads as TGTGCCAGCAGTTCATCTAGGGCCCAGAATTCACCCCTCCACTTT.

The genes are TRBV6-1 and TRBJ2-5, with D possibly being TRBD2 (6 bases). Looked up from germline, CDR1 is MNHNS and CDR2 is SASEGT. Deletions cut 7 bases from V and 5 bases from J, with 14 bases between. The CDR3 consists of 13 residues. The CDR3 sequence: CASIPGGTETQYF. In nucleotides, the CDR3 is TGTGCCAGCATCCCCGGAGGGACGGAGACCCAGTACTTC.

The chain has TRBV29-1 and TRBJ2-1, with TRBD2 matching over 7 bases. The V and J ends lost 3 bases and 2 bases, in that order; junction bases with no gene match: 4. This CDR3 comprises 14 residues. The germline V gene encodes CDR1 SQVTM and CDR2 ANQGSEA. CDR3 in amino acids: CSVDSAGAYNEQFF. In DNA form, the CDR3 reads TGCAGCGTTGATTCCGCGGGGGCCTACAATGAGCAGTTCTTC.

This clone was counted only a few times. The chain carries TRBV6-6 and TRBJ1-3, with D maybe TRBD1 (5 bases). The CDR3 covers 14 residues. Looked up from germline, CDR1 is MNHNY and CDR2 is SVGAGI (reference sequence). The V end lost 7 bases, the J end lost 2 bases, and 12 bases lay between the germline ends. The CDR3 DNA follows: TGTGCCAGCATTGAACCGGGACCTGGAAACACCATATATTTT. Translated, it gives CASIEPGPGNTIYF.

This CDR3 is CASSSPALGDTQYF. CDR3 DNA: TGCGCCAGCAGCTCGCCTGCCTTGGGAGATACGCAGTATTTT. This sequence joins TRBV5-1 and TRBJ2-3; D is undetermined. Germline assignment: CDR1 SGHRS and CDR2 YFSETQ. Trimming shortened V by 3 bases and J by 5 bases, and 13 bases separated the two germline ends. This CDR3 is built from 14 residues. The full variable domain, rest sourced from reference TRBV5-1 and TRBJ2-3, is KAGVTQTPRYLIKTRGQQVTLSCSPISGHRSVSWYQQTPGQGLQFLFEYFSETQRNKGNFPGRFSGRQFSNSRSEMNVSTLELGDSALYLCASSSPALGDTQYFGPGTRLTVL.